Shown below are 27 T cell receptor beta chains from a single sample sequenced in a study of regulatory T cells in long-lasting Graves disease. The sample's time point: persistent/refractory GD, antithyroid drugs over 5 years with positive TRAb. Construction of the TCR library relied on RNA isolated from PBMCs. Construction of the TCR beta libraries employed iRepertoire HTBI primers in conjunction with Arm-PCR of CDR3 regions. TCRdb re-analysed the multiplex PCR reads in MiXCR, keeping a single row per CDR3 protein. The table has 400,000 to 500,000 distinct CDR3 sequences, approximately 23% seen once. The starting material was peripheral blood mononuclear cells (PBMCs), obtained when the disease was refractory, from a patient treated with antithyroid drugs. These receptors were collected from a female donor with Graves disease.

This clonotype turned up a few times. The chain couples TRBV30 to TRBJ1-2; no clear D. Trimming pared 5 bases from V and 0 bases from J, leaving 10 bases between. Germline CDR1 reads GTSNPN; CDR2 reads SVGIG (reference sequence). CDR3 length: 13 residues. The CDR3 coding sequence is TGTGCCTGGGGAGGACTATCTAACTATGGCTACACCTTC. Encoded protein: CAWGGLSNYGYTF.

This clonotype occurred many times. CDR3 bases: TGTGCCAGCACTTCCCTGGACACCGGGGAGCTGTTTTTT. Residues: CASTSLDTGELFF. The chain links TRBV28 to TRBJ2-2; D gene uncertain. V shed 7 bases and J shed 3 bases, with 9 bases lying between them. This CDR3 is 13 amino acids long. CDR1 is MDHEN, CDR2 SYDVKM, per germline.

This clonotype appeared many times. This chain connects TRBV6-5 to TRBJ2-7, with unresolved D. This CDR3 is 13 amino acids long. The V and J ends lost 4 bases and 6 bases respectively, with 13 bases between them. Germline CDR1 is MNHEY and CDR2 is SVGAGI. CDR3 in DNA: TGTGCCAGCAGTTCGGACCTCGACGGCGAGCAGTACTTC. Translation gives CASSSDLDGEQYF.

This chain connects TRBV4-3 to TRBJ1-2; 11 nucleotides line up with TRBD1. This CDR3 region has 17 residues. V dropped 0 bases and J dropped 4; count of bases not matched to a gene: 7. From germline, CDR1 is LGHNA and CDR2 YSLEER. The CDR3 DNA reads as TGCGCCAGCAGCCAAGACTTGGGACAGGGGGACATCTATGGCTACACCTTC. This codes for CASSQDLGQGDIYGYTF.

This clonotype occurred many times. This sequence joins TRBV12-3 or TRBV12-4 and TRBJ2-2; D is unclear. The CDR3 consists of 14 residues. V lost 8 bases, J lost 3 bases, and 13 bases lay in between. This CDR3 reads CASEGWGDTGELFF. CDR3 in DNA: TGTGCCAGCGAAGGGTGGGGTGACACCGGGGAGCTGTTTTTT.

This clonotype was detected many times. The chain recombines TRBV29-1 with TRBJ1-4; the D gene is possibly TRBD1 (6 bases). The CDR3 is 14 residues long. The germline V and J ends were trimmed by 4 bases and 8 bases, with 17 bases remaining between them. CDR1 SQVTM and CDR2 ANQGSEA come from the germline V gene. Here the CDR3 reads CSVGGQGSSEKLFF. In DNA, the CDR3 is TGCAGCGTTGGGGGGCAGGGGTCGTCAGAAAAACTGTTTTTT. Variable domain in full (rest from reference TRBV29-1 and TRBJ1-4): SAVISQKPSRDICQRGTSLTIQCQVDSQVTMMFWYRQQPGQSLTLIATANQGSEATYESGFVIDKFPISRPNLTFSTLTVSNMSPEDSSIYLCSVGGQGSSEKLFFGSGTQLSVL.

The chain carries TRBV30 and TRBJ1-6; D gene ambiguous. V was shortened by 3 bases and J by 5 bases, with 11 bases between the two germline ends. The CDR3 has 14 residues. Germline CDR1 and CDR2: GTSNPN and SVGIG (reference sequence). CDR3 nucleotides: TGTGCCTGGAGGGCCGGCAAAAATAATTCACCCCTCCACTTT. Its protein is CAWRAGKNNSPLHF.

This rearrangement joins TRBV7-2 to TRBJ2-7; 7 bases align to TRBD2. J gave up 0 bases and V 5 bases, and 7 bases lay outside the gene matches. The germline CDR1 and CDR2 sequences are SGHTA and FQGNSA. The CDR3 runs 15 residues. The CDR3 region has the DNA TGTGCCAGCAGCCCTATAGGCGGGAGCTCCTACGAGCAGTACTTC. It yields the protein CASSPIGGSSYEQYF. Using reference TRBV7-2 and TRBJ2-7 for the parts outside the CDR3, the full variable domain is GAGVSQSPSNKVTEKGKDVELRCDPISGHTALYWYRQSLGQGLEFLIYFQGNSAPDKSGLPSDRFSAERTGGSVSTLTIQRTQQEDSAVYLCASSPIGGSSYEQYFGPGTRLTVT.

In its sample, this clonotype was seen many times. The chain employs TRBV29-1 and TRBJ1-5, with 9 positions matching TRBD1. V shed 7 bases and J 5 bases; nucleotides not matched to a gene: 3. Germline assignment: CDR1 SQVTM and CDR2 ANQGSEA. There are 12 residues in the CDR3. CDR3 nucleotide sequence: TGCAGCGCGGACAGGGGTGATCAGCCCCAGCATTTT. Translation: CSADRGDQPQHF.

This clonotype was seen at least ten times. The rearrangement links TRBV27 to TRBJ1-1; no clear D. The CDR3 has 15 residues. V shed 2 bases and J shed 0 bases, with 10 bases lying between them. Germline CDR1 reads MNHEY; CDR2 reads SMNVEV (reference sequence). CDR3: CASSLSSGLNTEAFF. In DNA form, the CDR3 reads TGTGCCAGCAGTTTAAGTAGCGGATTGAACACTGAAGCTTTCTTT.

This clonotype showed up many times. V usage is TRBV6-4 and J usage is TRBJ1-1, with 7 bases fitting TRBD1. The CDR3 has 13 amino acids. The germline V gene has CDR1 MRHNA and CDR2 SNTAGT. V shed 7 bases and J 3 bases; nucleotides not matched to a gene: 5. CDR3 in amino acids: CASKVDRHTEAFF. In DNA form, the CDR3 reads TGTGCCAGCAAAGTGGACAGGCACACTGAAGCTTTCTTT.

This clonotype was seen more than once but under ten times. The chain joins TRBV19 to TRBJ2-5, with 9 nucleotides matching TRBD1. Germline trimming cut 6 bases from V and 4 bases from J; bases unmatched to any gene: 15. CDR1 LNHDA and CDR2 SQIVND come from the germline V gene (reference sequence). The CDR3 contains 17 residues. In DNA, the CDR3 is TGTGCCAGTAGGAACCCTTCGGGGACAGGGACGGGAGAGACCCAGTACTTC. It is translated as CASRNPSGTGTGETQYF.

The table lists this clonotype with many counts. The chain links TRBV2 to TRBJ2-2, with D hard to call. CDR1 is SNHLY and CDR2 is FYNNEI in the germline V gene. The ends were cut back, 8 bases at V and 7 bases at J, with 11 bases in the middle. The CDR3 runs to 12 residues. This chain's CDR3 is CASGNWGGELFF. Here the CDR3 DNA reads TGTGCCAGCGGGAACTGGGGCGGGGAGCTGTTTTTT.

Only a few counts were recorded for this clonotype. CDR3 DNA: TGTGCCAGCAGTTCGAGACTGAATGAAGCTTTCTTT. Translating it yields CASSSRLNEAFF. The gene calls are TRBV6-2 or TRBV6-3 and TRBJ1-1; no reliable D call. The CDR3 is made up of 12 amino acids. Germline V gene sequence: CDR1 MNHEY, CDR2 SVGEGT. Trimming cost V 4 bases and J 7 bases, with 10 bases left between them.

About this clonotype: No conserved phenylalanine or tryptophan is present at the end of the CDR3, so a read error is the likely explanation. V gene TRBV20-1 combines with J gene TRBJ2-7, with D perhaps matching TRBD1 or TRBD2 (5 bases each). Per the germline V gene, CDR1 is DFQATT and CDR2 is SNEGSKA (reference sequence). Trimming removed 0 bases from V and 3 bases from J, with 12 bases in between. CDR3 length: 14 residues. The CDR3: CSARDGDQSYEQYL. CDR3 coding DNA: TGCAGTGCTAGAGATGGGGACCAAAGCTACGAGCAGTACCTC.

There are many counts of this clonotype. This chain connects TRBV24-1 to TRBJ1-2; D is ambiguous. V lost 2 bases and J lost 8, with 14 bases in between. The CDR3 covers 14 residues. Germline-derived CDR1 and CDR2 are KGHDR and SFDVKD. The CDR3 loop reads CATSDYATARGYTF. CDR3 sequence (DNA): TGTGCCACCAGTGATTACGCAACTGCCCGCGGCTACACCTTC.

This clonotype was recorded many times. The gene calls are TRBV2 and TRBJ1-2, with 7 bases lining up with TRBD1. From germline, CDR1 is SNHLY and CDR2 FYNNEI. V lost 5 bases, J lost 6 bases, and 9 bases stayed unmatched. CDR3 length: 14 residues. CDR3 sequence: CASSPRTGKNGYTF. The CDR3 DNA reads TGTGCCAGCAGTCCCCGGACAGGAAAGAATGGCTACACCTTC.

Here the CDR3 DNA reads TGCGCCAGCAGCCAAGAAGGGAAACACATGGGTAATGAAAAACTGTTTTTT. Translated: CASSQEGKHMGNEKLFF. The genes are TRBV4-3 and TRBJ1-4; D unclear. Germline V gene lookup returns CDR1 LGHNA and CDR2 YSLEER. V lost 0 bases, J lost 4 bases, and 15 bases lay in between. The CDR3 runs 17 residues.

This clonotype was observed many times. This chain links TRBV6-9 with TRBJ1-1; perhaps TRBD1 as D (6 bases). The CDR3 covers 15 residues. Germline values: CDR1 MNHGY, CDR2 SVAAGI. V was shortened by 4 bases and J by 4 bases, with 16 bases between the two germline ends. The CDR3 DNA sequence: TGTGCCAGCAGTTCGACAGGTACGGGCGGCACTGAAGCTTTCTTT. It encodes CASSSTGTGGTEAFF.

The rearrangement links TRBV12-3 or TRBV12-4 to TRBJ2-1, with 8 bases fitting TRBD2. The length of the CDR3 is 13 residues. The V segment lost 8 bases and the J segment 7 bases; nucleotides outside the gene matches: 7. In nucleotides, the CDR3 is TGTGCCAGCCGGCGGGAGGTGTTAAATGAGCAGTTCTTC. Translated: CASRREVLNEQFF.

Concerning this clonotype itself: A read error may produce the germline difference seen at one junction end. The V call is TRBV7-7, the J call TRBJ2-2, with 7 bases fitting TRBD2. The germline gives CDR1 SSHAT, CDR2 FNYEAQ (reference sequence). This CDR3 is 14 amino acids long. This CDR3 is CASRKSGTTGELFF. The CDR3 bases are TGTGCTAGCAGAAAAAGCGGGACCACCGGGGAGCTGTTTTTT.

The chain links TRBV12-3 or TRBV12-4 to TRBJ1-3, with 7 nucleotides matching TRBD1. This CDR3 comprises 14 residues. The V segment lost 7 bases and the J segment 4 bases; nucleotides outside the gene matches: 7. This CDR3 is CASTQGGRGNTIYF. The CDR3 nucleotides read TGTGCCAGCACCCAGGGGGGAAGAGGAAACACCATATATTTT.

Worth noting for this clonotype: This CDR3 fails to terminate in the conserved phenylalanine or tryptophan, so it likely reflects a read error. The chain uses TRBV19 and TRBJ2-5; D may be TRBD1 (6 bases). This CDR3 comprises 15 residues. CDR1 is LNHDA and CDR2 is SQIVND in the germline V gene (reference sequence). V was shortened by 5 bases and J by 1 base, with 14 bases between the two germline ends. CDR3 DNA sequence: TGTGCCAGTAGTTCCTTAGGACAGACCCAAGAGACCCAGTACCTC. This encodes CASSSLGQTQETQYL.

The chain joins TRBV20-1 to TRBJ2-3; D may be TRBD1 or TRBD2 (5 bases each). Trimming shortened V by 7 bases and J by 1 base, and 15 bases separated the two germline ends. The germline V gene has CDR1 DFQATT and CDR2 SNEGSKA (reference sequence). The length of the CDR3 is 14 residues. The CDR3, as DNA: TGCAGTGGGTTGGGGCAAGCGGGCACAGATACGCAGTATTTT. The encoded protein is CSGLGQAGTDTQYF.

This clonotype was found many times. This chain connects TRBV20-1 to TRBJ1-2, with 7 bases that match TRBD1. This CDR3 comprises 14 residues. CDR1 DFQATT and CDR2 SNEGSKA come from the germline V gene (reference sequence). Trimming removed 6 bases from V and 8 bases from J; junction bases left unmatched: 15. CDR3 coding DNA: TGCAGTGCAACATTGGGACAGCGCCTAGAAGGCTACACCTTC. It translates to CSATLGQRLEGYTF.

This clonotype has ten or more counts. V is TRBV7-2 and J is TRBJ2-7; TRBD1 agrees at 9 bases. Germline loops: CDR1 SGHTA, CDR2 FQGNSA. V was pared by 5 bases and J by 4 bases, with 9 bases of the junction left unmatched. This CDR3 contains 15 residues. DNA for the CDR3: TGTGCCAGCAGCCTTACAGGGGGCGGAGTGTACGAGCAGTACTTC. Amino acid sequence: CASSLTGGGVYEQYF.

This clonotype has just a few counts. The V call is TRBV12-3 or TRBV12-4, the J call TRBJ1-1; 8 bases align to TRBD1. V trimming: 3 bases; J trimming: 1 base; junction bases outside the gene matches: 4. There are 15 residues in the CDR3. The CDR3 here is CASSLDRVANTEAFF. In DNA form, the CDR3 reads TGTGCCAGCAGTTTGGACAGGGTGGCGAACACTGAAGCTTTCTTT.